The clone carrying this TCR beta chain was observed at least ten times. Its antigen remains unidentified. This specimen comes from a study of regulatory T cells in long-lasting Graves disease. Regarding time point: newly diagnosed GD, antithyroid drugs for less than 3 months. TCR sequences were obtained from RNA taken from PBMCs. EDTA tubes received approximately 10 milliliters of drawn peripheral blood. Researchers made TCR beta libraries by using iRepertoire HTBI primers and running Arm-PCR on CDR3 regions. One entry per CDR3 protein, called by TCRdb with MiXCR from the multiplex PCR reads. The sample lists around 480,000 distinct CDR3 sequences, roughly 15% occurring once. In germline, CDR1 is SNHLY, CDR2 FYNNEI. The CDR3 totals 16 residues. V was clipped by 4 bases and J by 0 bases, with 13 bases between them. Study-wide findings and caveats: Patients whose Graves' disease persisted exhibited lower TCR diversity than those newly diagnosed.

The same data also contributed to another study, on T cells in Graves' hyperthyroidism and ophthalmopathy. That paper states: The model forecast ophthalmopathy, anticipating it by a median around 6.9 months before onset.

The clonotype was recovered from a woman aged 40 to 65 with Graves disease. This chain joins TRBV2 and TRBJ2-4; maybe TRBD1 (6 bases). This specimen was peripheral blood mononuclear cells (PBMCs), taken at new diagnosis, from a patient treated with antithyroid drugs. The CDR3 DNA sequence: TGTGCCAGCAGTGGACAGGACTCGCTAGCCAAAAACATTCAGTACTTC. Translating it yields CASSGQDSLAKNIQYF.